This entry concerns a single TCR beta chain. This entry is derived from a study of shared clonotypes between healthy human individuals. CDR3 size: 18 residues. V dropped 3 bases and J dropped 2; count of bases not matched to a gene: 11. Germline-derived CDR1 and CDR2 are SEHNR and FQNEAQ (reference sequence). Assay: immunoSEQ multiplex PCR; the TCRdb copy retains only in-frame clones and omits some. The table records about 2 million clones, about 95% of them present only once. Naive CD8 cells, CD45RO-negative and positively selected for CCR7, excluded terminally differentiated effector memory CD45RA+ cells.

The source of this sequence is a man younger than 35 in good health. The chain employs TRBV7-9 and TRBJ2-3, with 10 bases fitting TRBD2. The material sequenced was naive CD8+ T cells sorted from blood. Here the CDR3 reads CASSFLAGASGPTDTQYF. CDR3 in DNA: TGTGCCAGCAGCTTCCTAGCGGGAGCATCCGGGCCCACAGATACGCAGTATTTT.